Shown below are 6 T cell receptor beta chains from a single sample sequenced in a study of blood T cells in healthy people across ages. Using a J-beta primer mix together with a sample-barcoded 5' primer, a second PCR was run for roughly 7 to 11 cycles. MiXCR, applied by TCRdb to the 5' RACE reads, yields one record per CDR3 protein. The sample lists approximately 810,000 distinct CDR3 sequences; under 40% were seen once. Sequenced material: blood. The receptors were sampled from a man younger than 35 in good health.

This clonotype occurred once. In DNA form, the CDR3 reads TGTGCCAGTAGTATAAGGGGAGCGGGCATCGAGACCCAGTACTTC. This translates into CASSIRGAGIETQYF. The gene calls are TRBV19 and TRBJ2-5; possibly TRBD2 for D (6 bases). Deletions cut 2 bases from V and 5 bases from J, with 15 bases between. Germline V gene lookup returns CDR1 LNHDA and CDR2 SQIVND (reference sequence). The CDR3 extends over 15 amino acids.

CDR3: CASSYQGFTSDEQYF. CDR3 bases: TGTGCCAGCAGTTATCAAGGGTTCACGTCCGATGAGCAGTACTTC. This rearrangement joins TRBV6-2 or TRBV6-3 to TRBJ2-5; D remains ambiguous. CDR3 length: 15 amino acids. CDR1 and CDR2 (germline): MNHEY, SVGEGT. The V end lost 3 bases, the J end lost 11 bases, and 22 bases lay between the germline ends.

This clonotype was recorded a few times. The CDR3 bases are TGTGCCAGCAGCTTAGGGCGAAAGGGGTCTCAGCCCCAGCATTTT. Its translation is CASSLGRKGSQPQHF. This sequence joins TRBV7-4 and TRBJ1-5, with a possible D match to TRBD1 (5 bases). V lost 1 base to trimming and J lost 6 bases, with 13 bases between them. This CDR3 is built from 15 residues. Per the germline V gene, CDR1 is SGHVT and CDR2 is SQSDAQ. The full variable domain, in which reference TRBV7-4 and TRBJ1-5 provide the parts outside the CDR3, is GAGVSQSPRYKVAKRGRDVALRCDSISGHVTLYWYRQTLGQGSEVLTYSQSDAQRDKSGRPSGRFSAERPERSVSTLKIQRTEQGDSAVYLCASSLGRKGSQPQHFGDGTRLSIL.

V and J are TRBV4-1 and TRBJ1-6; D may be TRBD1 (6 bases). V was pared by 5 bases and J by 7 bases, with 27 bases between. The CDR3 has 19 amino acids. Germline CDR1 and CDR2: MGHRA and YSYEKL. The CDR3 loop reads CASSTTRGRGQTPNSPLHF. The CDR3 nucleotides read TGCGCCAGCAGCACCACAAGAGGCCGGGGACAAACGCCAAATTCACCCCTCCACTTT.

The chain uses TRBV20-1 and TRBJ1-2; a possible D gene is TRBD1 (5 bases). Trimming cost V 6 bases and J 6 bases, with 20 bases left between them. The CDR3 length is 14 residues. CDR1 DFQATT and CDR2 SNEGSKA come from the germline V gene (reference sequence). CDR3: CSALRDRSENGYTF. The CDR3 DNA reads as TGCAGTGCCCTCCGCGACAGAAGTGAAAATGGCTACACCTTC.

For this clonotype: A much more abundant neighbour one base away suggests this may be a read error. The chain employs TRBV20-1 and TRBJ2-4; 10 bases are a match to TRBD2. Germline values: CDR1 DFQATT, CDR2 SNEGSKA (reference sequence). This CDR3 has 15 amino acids. The ends lost 1 base at V and 6 bases at J; junction bases unmatched: 6. CDR3 nucleotide sequence: TGCAGTGCTAGAGGAGCGGGGGGGCCAGGAAACATTCAGTACTTC. Translated: CSARGAGGPGNIQYF.